Reported below is one TCR beta chain. The antigen is unknown. TCRdb analysed the reads with MiXCR anew, one entry per CDR3 protein. The table includes approximately 180,000 distinct CDR3 sequences, approximately 18% detected once. This CDR3 has 12 amino acids. Germline CDR1 reads SQVTM; CDR2 reads ANQGSEA. The junction had 0 bases not matched to a gene; V was cut back by 7 bases and J by 5 bases. The sample originates from a study of T cell repertoires in cytomegalovirus infection. Study in general: Public TCR beta signature analysis indicated the presence of both CMV infection and matching HLA type.

Findings and caveats of the study: CMV-specific TCR beta clonotypes restricted by HLA-C dominated the ex vivo response. Carriage of CMV together with the relevant HLA was identifiable through cumulative public TCR beta family frequency.

Input material: CD8+ T cells from PBMCs. The receptor comes from a human donor in good health (CMV status not recorded). Some clones in this sample may be carry-over from other donors' samples. The V and J genes are TRBV29-1 and TRBJ2-2; 11 bases are shared with TRBD1. For the CDR3, the DNA is TGCAGCGGGGACAGGGGGACCGGGGAGCTGTTTTTT. Protein sequence: CSGDRGTGELFF.